This T cell receptor (beta chain) was profiled in a study of control samples from healthy donors and cancer patients. Germline V gene data show CDR1 as SGHTA and CDR2 as FQGNSA. This CDR3 is built from 15 residues. The V end was cut by 2 bases, the J end by 2 bases, with 12 bases between. Profiled with immunoSEQ multiplex PCR; TCRdb holds only in-frame clones, not every one. The profile covers tens of thousands of clones, with 85% to 90% appearing a single time and under 10% taken by the ten largest. This TCR was sampled from a woman in her 50s with colorectal cancer. Sequencing was done on a sample of PBMCs. The chain uses TRBV7-2 and TRBJ1-2, with D perhaps TRBD1 (5 bases). CDR3 protein: CASSLFQTANYGYTF. For the CDR3, the DNA is TGTGCCAGCAGCTTATTCCAGACAGCAAACTATGGCTACACCTTC.